The 26 T cell receptor beta chains presented below share a single source sample, sequenced in a study of T cell repertoires in cytomegalovirus infection. Which antigens these TCRs recognize remains unknown. TCRdb reprocessed the reads with MiXCR, giving one entry per CDR3 protein. This table has roughly 730,000 distinct CDR3 sequences, around 32% appearing once. The sequences come from cultured PBMCs, collected from culture after CMV antigen stimulation. These receptors came from a human donor in good health (CMV status not recorded). Some clones in this sample may be carry-over from other donors' samples.

The gene calls are TRBV7-4 and TRBJ1-5; D unresolved. The CDR3 runs 16 residues. CDR1 and CDR2 (germline): SGHVT, SQSDAQ. Trimming stripped 5 bases from V and 0 bases from J, with 14 bases between. The CDR3: CASSRGGFDSNQPQHF. In DNA, the CDR3 is TGTGCCAGCAGCCGGGGAGGGTTTGATAGCAATCAGCCCCAGCATTTT.

This clonotype occurred a few times. The V gene is TRBV19, the J gene TRBJ2-4, with D maybe TRBD2 (5 bases). Trimming left V 2 bases short and J 1 base short, with 12 bases between. The CDR3 is 16 residues long. Germline-derived CDR1 and CDR2 are LNHDA and SQIVND (reference sequence). This CDR3 is CASSIPLAWAKNIQYF. The CDR3 DNA follows: TGTGCCAGTAGTATACCCCTAGCTTGGGCCAAAAACATTCAGTACTTC.

The J gene is TRBJ2-7, the V gene TRBV27; 7 bases fit TRBD2. V dropped 10 bases and J dropped 4; count of bases not matched to a gene: 4. Germline V gene sequence: CDR1 MNHEY, CDR2 SMNVEV (reference sequence). The CDR3 length is 11 residues. As DNA, the CDR3 is TGTGCCACACACGGGGGGTACGAGCAGTACTTC. This sequence encodes CATHGGYEQYF.

This clonotype showed up just a few times. This chain joins TRBV12-3 or TRBV12-4 and TRBJ2-3, with TRBD2 matching over 9 bases. Unmatched junction bases numbered 4, after V lost 6 bases and J lost 6 bases. The CDR3 sequence is 13 residues long. CDR3 residues: CASSRTSEDTQYF. The CDR3 DNA is TGTGCCAGCAGCCGGACTAGCGAGGATACGCAGTATTTT.

Turning to this clonotype: Mismatch with germline at one junction end may stem from a read error. This chain joins TRBV4-2 and TRBJ2-1; 8 bases agree with TRBD1. The length of the CDR3 is 14 residues. Germline-derived CDR1 and CDR2 are LGHNA and YNFKEQ. The CDR3 loop reads CASSPRTGNNEQCF. CDR3 nucleotides: TGTGCCAGCAGCCCACGGACAGGGAATAATGAGCAGTGCTTC.

The rearrangement uses TRBV19 and TRBJ2-1, with D unresolved. CDR3 length: 16 amino acids. Germline V gene data show CDR1 as LNHDA and CDR2 as SQIVND (reference sequence). V dropped 5 bases and J dropped 0 bases, with 14 bases sitting between them. Here the CDR3 DNA reads TGTGCCAGTAGTGCCCTCGGCAGAAGCTCCTACAATGAGCAGTTCTTC. This translates into CASSALGRSSYNEQFF.

The J gene is TRBJ2-7, the V gene TRBV3-1; 9 bases fit TRBD1. Germline CDR1 is LGHDT and CDR2 is YNNKEL (reference sequence). The CDR3 has 17 residues. J was trimmed by 2 bases and V by 5 bases; bases with no gene match: 13. CDR3 sequence (DNA): TGTGCCAGCAGCAAAATACAGGGGGCCTTCCGCCCCTACGAGCAGTACTTC. This sequence encodes CASSKIQGAFRPYEQYF.

V usage is TRBV12-3 or TRBV12-4 and J usage is TRBJ2-5, with D perhaps being TRBD1 or TRBD2 (5 bases each). V lost 11 bases and J 9 bases, leaving 19 bases between the germline ends. The CDR3 has 12 residues. The CDR3 nucleotides are TGTGCCGGGGGAGACAGCACCATTCCCCAGTACTTC. It codes for CAGGDSTIPQYF.

This clonotype was recorded a few times. In nucleotides, the CDR3 is TGTGCCAGCAGCGATGGAGCCACAGATACGCAGTATTTT. This translates into CASSDGATDTQYF. The chain employs TRBV12-3 or TRBV12-4 and TRBJ2-3; D gene uncertain. Trimming cost V 6 bases and J 2 bases, with 9 bases left between them. The CDR3 runs to 13 residues.

A few counts support this clonotype. The chain combines TRBV12-5 with TRBJ1-4, with D perhaps TRBD1 (6 bases). Deletions cut 5 bases from V and 3 bases from J, with 13 bases between. CDR1 and CDR2 from the germline V gene are LGHNT and FRNRAP. CDR3 length: 15 amino acids. Written as DNA, the CDR3 is TGTGCTAGTGGTCCGGCGGACAGCCCTAATGAAAAACTGTTTTTT. As protein: CASGPADSPNEKLFF.

This clonotype was detected ten times or more. The chain links TRBV7-2 to TRBJ2-1; 11 positions match TRBD2. The J segment lost 7 bases and the V segment lost 5 bases, leaving 13 bases of the junction unmatched. Germline lookup yields CDR1 SGHTA and CDR2 FQGNSA. CDR3 length equals 17 residues. CDR3 residues: CASSPGLAGSAGNEQFF. Here the CDR3 DNA reads TGTGCCAGCAGCCCTGGACTAGCGGGTTCGGCTGGGAATGAGCAGTTCTTC.

The J gene is TRBJ1-1, the V gene TRBV27, with D possibly matching TRBD1 (5 bases). The CDR3 loop spans 15 amino acids. V was pared by 0 bases and J by 5 bases, with 13 bases between. Germline V gene lookup returns CDR1 MNHEY and CDR2 SMNVEV (reference sequence). The CDR3 protein is CASSLSLGHGTEAFF. The CDR3 region has the DNA TGTGCCAGCAGTTTATCGTTGGGGCACGGAACTGAAGCTTTCTTT.

This clonotype was counted between two and nine times. The chain has TRBV19 and TRBJ1-2; TRBD1 is a possible D gene (6 bases). The CDR3 extends over 13 amino acids. Germline lookup yields CDR1 LNHDA and CDR2 SQIVND (reference sequence). Trimming took 8 bases from V and 2 from J, leaving 12 bases between them. CDR3 bases: TGTGCCAGTTCCACCCAGGGGAACTATGGCTACACCTTC. Translated: CASSTQGNYGYTF.

This clonotype has only a few counts. The rearrangement uses TRBV6-2 or TRBV6-3 and TRBJ2-1, with D possibly matching TRBD1 (9 bases). The CDR3 sequence is 19 residues long. Germline V gene data show CDR1 as MNHEY and CDR2 as SVGEGT. V lost 6 bases and J lost 9, with 33 bases in between. The CDR3 DNA reads TGTGCCAGCAGCCAAGGGGCAACCGGGACAGGGTCGGGAGGGCGTGAGCAGTTCTTC. It yields the protein CASSQGATGTGSGGREQFF.

A remark on this clonotype: Germline is not matched at one junction end, which may reflect a read error. The V call is TRBV11-2, the J call TRBJ1-2; D gene unclear. Germline loops: CDR1 SGHAT, CDR2 FQNNGV. The CDR3 extends over 13 amino acids. This CDR3 is CASGLGQRRGYTF. CDR3 in DNA: TGTGCCAGCGGCTTAGGGCAGCGCCGCGGCTACACCTTC. The full variable domain, with the rest looked up from reference TRBV11-2 and TRBJ1-2, is EAGVAQSPRYKIIEKRQSVAFWCNPISGHATLYWYQQILGQGPKLLIQFQNNGVVDDSQLPKDRFSAERLKGVDSTLKIQPAKLEDSAVYLCASGLGQRRGYTFGSGTRLTVV.

This clonotype was observed a few times. The chain is built from TRBV7-9 and TRBJ1-1; the D is unclear. Trimming stripped 1 base from V and 7 bases from J, with 10 bases between. CDR1 and CDR2 (germline): SEHNR, FQNEAQ (reference sequence). This CDR3 spans 13 amino acids. CDR3 nucleotides: TGTGCCAGCAGCTTAGTTGGGAGCCGTGAAGCTTTCTTT. Amino acid sequence: CASSLVGSREAFF.

V gene TRBV6-5 combines with J gene TRBJ2-1; TRBD2 matches 7 bases. Germline assignment: CDR1 MNHEY and CDR2 SVGAGI. The CDR3 is made up of 18 amino acids. The junction had 15 bases not matched to a gene; V was cut back by 6 bases and J by 1 base. CDR3 amino acids: CASSRPDLRGGSYNEQFF. In nucleotides, the CDR3 is TGTGCCAGCAGCCGACCGGACCTCCGCGGGGGATCCTACAATGAGCAGTTCTTC.

This chain joins TRBV28 and TRBJ2-3; weak D call: TRBD2 (6 bases). V lost 3 bases to trimming and J lost 3 bases, with 19 bases between them. CDR1 and CDR2 (germline): MDHEN, SYDVKM. The CDR3 extends over 17 amino acids. CDR3: CASSFVRVEGETDTQYF. In nucleotides, the CDR3 is TGTGCCAGCAGTTTCGTCAGGGTGGAGGGAGAGACAGATACGCAGTATTTT.

This chain joins TRBV7-2 and TRBJ2-6, with 7 bases fitting TRBD2. The germline CDR1 and CDR2 sequences are SGHTA and FQGNSA. The CDR3 has 16 residues. V dropped 4 bases and J dropped 1; count of bases not matched to a gene: 4. CDR3 nucleotides: TGTGCCAGCAGCTCCCGGACTAGATCTGGGGCCAACGTCCTGACTTTC. Encoded protein: CASSSRTRSGANVLTF.

The chain carries TRBV7-2 and TRBJ2-3; 8 bases are shared with TRBD2. There are 17 residues in the CDR3. The V segment lost 4 bases and the J segment 3 bases; nucleotides outside the gene matches: 12. Germline V gene data show CDR1 as SGHTA and CDR2 as FQGNSA. The DNA of the CDR3 is TGTGCCAGCAGCTCCTACGATAGCGGGATTAGTACAGATACGCAGTATTTT. Translated: CASSSYDSGISTDTQYF.

This clonotype showed up just once. V is TRBV7-6 and J is TRBJ1-3; D gene unclear. Trimming took off 1 base at V and 8 bases at J, with 9 bases between the two ends. Germline V CDR1 and CDR2: SGHVS, FNYEAQ. CDR3 length: 13 amino acids. The CDR3 is CASSLEPLHTIYF. The CDR3 region has the DNA TGTGCCAGCAGCTTAGAACCTCTTCACACCATATATTTT.

This clonotype was counted only a few times. This rearrangement joins TRBV5-1 to TRBJ1-3; D may be TRBD1 (6 bases). CDR1 is SGHRS and CDR2 is YFSETQ in the germline V gene. The CDR3 covers 16 residues. V dropped 0 bases and J dropped 2 bases, with 12 bases sitting between them. CDR3 sequence: CASSLVGGRTGNTIYF. For the CDR3, the DNA is TGCGCCAGCAGCTTGGTGGGGGGGCGCACTGGAAACACCATATATTTT. The whole variable domain, remainder taken from reference TRBV5-1 and TRBJ1-3, is KAGVTQTPRYLIKTRGQQVTLSCSPISGHRSVSWYQQTPGQGLQFLFEYFSETQRNKGNFPGRFSGRQFSNSRSEMNVSTLELGDSALYLCASSLVGGRTGNTIYFGEGSWLTVV.

Regarding this clonotype: Because it lacks the conserved phenylalanine or tryptophan at the end, this CDR3 is likely a read error. The chain couples TRBV19 to TRBJ2-1, with 10 nucleotides matching TRBD2. Looked up from germline, CDR1 is LNHDA and CDR2 is SQIVND (reference sequence). The CDR3 extends over 16 amino acids. V dropped 6 bases and J dropped 7; count of bases not matched to a gene: 12. The CDR3 protein is CASRTDASGRRNEQFS. CDR3 coding DNA: TGTGCCAGTAGGACTGACGCTAGCGGGAGAAGGAATGAGCAGTTCTCC.

V gene TRBV19 combines with J gene TRBJ2-5; 10 bases agree with TRBD1. Germline V lookup: CDR1 LNHDA, CDR2 SQIVND (reference sequence). The CDR3 has 15 residues. Trimming removed 4 bases from V and 5 bases from J; junction bases left unmatched: 7. Here the CDR3 DNA reads TGTGCCAGTAGTACCGGGACAGGGGTCGGGGAGACCCAGTACTTC. As protein: CASSTGTGVGETQYF.

This clonotype was seen at least ten times. The V call is TRBV7-2, the J call TRBJ2-2; D call uncertain. This CDR3 region has 12 residues. The germline gives CDR1 SGHTA, CDR2 FQGNSA. V was trimmed by 6 bases and J by 7 bases, leaving 9 bases between them. CDR3 in DNA: TGTGCCAGCAGTCAATGGCTCGGGGAGCTGTTTTTT. It yields the protein CASSQWLGELFF.

This clonotype was detected a few times. The V call is TRBV4-3, the J call TRBJ2-1, with a weak D call TRBD2 (5 bases). The CDR3 consists of 13 residues. CDR1 is LGHNA, CDR2 YSLEER, per germline. V shed 4 bases and J shed 5 bases, with 9 bases lying between them. The CDR3 DNA is TGCGCCAGCAGCCCCAACGGGGACAATGAGCAGTTCTTC. Amino acid sequence: CASSPNGDNEQFF.